These 21 T cell receptor beta chains were sequenced from one sample in a study of blood T cell repertoires in COVID-19 (dated by TCRdb to the early 2020s). The library was made by the immunoSEQ multiplex PCR assay. TCRdb mirrors the immuneACCESS table, restricted to in-frame sequences. Some clones are absent from its copies; in checked studies, under half trace to an unresolved V gene, and the reason for the others is unknown. The sample table lists 100,000 to 150,000 clones, over 75% of them with a count of one. The ten top clones hold 5% to 7.5% of the sample. The sample was peripheral blood. Receptor source: a man of 80 years or more with active or convalescent COVID-19.

The chain recombines TRBV2 with TRBJ1-5; D remains unclear. With 6 bases removed from V and 5 bases from J, the gap between germline ends came to 11 bases. The germline V gene encodes CDR1 SNHLY and CDR2 FYNNEI. There are 13 residues in the CDR3. The CDR3 nucleotides read TGTGCCAGCAGGGGCCAGGCAGATCAGCCCCAGCATTTT. Translating it yields CASRGQADQPQHF.

This chain connects TRBV5-4 to TRBJ1-2, with 12 bases fitting TRBD1. V dropped 4 bases and J dropped 3; count of bases not matched to a gene: 7. The germline gives CDR1 SGHNT, CDR2 YYREEE (reference sequence). The CDR3 is 16 amino acids. CDR3 coding DNA: TGTGCCAGCAGCAGCGGGACAGGGGGCCGGGACTATGGCTACACCTTC. Protein: CASSSGTGGRDYGYTF.

In its sample, this clone was seen a few times. The chain has TRBV4-2 and TRBJ2-7; a possible D gene is TRBD2 (5 bases). The V gene's germline CDR1 is LGHNA and CDR2 YNFKEQ. The V gene lost 2 bases and the J gene lost 1 base, with 9 bases spanning the gap. The CDR3 has 14 residues. The CDR3 sequence is CASSQFGGSYEQYF. Here the CDR3 DNA reads TGTGCCAGCAGCCAATTTGGCGGGTCCTACGAGCAGTACTTC.

This clone was found a few times. The chain links TRBV5-1 to TRBJ2-7, with D maybe TRBD2 (5 bases). Germline CDR1 SGHRS, CDR2 YFSETQ. The CDR3 is 14 amino acids. With 0 bases removed from V and 3 bases from J, the gap between germline ends came to 10 bases. The CDR3 coding sequence is TGCGCCAGCAGCTTGGGAGGGAAGGGCTACGAGCAGTACTTC. The encoded protein is CASSLGGKGYEQYF.

The CDR3 DNA sequence: TGTGCTAGTGGTTTGGTATTCGCAGGACTCGGGGAAAAACTGTTTTTT. Its translation: CASGLVFAGLGEKLFF. The gene calls are TRBV12-5 and TRBJ1-4, with D uncertain. The V gene lost 0 bases and the J gene lost 8 bases, with 16 bases spanning the gap. This CDR3 has 16 amino acids. CDR1 is LGHNT and CDR2 is FRNRAP in the germline V gene. The complete variable domain, with remaining parts taken from reference TRBV12-5 and TRBJ1-4, reads DARVTQTPRHKVTEMGQEVTMRCQPILGHNTVFWYRQTMMQGLELLAYFRNRAPLDDSGMPKDRFSAEMPDATLATLKIQPSEPRDSAVYFCASGLVFAGLGEKLFFGSGTQLSVL.

This sequence joins TRBV6-5 and TRBJ2-5; 11 nucleotides align to TRBD2. Germline V gives CDR1 MNHEY, CDR2 SVGAGI. V lost 7 bases and J lost 3; bases outside the gene matches: 4. This CDR3 contains 14 residues. CDR3 in DNA: TGTGCCAGCACCCTAGCGGGGGGAGAAGAGACCCAGTACTTC. This sequence encodes CASTLAGGEETQYF.

The rearrangement uses TRBV5-1 and TRBJ1-1; the D gene is possibly TRBD1 (6 bases). With 1 base removed from V and 1 base from J, the gap between germline ends came to 11 bases. Germline CDR1 is SGHRS and CDR2 is YFSETQ. This CDR3 spans 15 amino acids. The CDR3 DNA reads TGCGCCAGCAGCTTGAATCCAGGGGCGAACACTGAAGCTTTCTTT. Protein product: CASSLNPGANTEAFF. The variable domain in full, with the rest retrieved from reference TRBV5-1 and TRBJ1-1, is KAGVTQTPRYLIKTRGQQVTLSCSPISGHRSVSWYQQTPGQGLQFLFEYFSETQRNKGNFPGRFSGRQFSNSRSEMNVSTLELGDSALYLCASSLNPGANTEAFFGQGTRLTVV.

This chain joins TRBV30 and TRBJ1-1; TRBD1 is a possible D gene (6 bases). V was shortened by 8 bases and J by 6 bases, with 19 bases between the two germline ends. Looked up from germline, CDR1 is GTSNPN and CDR2 is SVGIG (reference sequence). The CDR3 is 13 amino acids. The CDR3 loop is CALKPHRDAEAFF. The CDR3 bases are TGTGCCCTGAAACCCCACAGGGACGCTGAAGCTTTCTTT. Full variable domain (remainder filled in from reference TRBV30 and TRBJ1-1): SQTIHQWPATLVQPVGSPLSLECTVEGTSNPNLYWYRQAAGRGLQLLFYSVGIGQISSEVPQNLSASRPQDRQFILSSKKLLLSDSGFYLCALKPHRDAEAFFGQGTRLTVV.

The chain links TRBV19 to TRBJ1-2, with 9 nucleotides matching TRBD1. The CDR3 extends over 14 amino acids. The germline CDR1 and CDR2 sequences are LNHDA and SQIVND (reference sequence). J gave up 4 bases and V 7 bases, and 7 bases lay outside the gene matches. CDR3 in DNA: TGTGCCAGTACCCGCGACAGGGGGGGCTATGGCTACACCTTC. Encoded protein: CASTRDRGGYGYTF. Variable domain in full (rest from reference TRBV19 and TRBJ1-2): DGGITQSPKYLFRKEGQNVTLSCEQNLNHDAMYWYRQDPGQGLRLIYYSQIVNDFQKGDIAEGYSVSREKKESFPLTVTSAQKNPTAFYLCASTRDRGGYGYTFGSGTRLTVV.

The CDR3 DNA follows: TGTGCCAGCAGAGACCCTAGCGGGGCCTCCTACGAGCAGTACTTC. Protein product: CASRDPSGASYEQYF. The genes are TRBV2 and TRBJ2-7; 9 bases match TRBD2. There are 15 residues in the CDR3. After removal of 6 bases from V and 0 bases from J, the junction contained 6 bases not matched to a gene. Germline CDR1 is SNHLY and CDR2 is FYNNEI.

This clone turned up a few times. The V gene is TRBV5-5, the J gene TRBJ2-6; 11 nucleotides line up with TRBD1. V trimming: 4 bases; J trimming: 10 bases; junction bases outside the gene matches: 10. The CDR3 totals 16 residues. Looked up from germline, CDR1 is SGHKS and CDR2 is YYEKEE (reference sequence). The CDR3 DNA reads as TGTGCCAGCAGCGACGGGACAGGGGGATGGAGTAACGTCCTGACTTTC. It translates to CASSDGTGGWSNVLTF. The complete variable domain, with remaining parts taken from reference TRBV5-5 and TRBJ2-6, reads DAGVTQSPTHLIKTRGQQVTLRCSPISGHKSVSWYQQVLGQGPQFIFQYYEKEERGRGNFPDRFSARQFPNYSSELNVNALLLGDSALYLCASSDGTGGWSNVLTFGAGSRLTVL.

The chain joins TRBV4-2 to TRBJ1-2, with D perhaps TRBD1 (6 bases). CDR1 LGHNA and CDR2 YNFKEQ come from the germline V gene. This CDR3 has 15 residues. With 0 bases removed from V and 4 bases from J, the gap between germline ends came to 12 bases. The CDR3 sequence is CASSQEWRGGYGYTF. As DNA, the CDR3 is TGTGCCAGCAGCCAAGAATGGAGGGGGGGCTATGGCTACACCTTC.

In this sample, this clone turned up once. The chain employs TRBV30 and TRBJ2-2, with TRBD1 matching over 8 bases. V shed 3 bases and J 3 bases; nucleotides not matched to a gene: 3. The V gene's germline CDR1 is GTSNPN and CDR2 SVGIG (reference sequence). CDR3 length equals 14 residues. This CDR3 reads CAWRNRGDTGELFF. The CDR3 coding sequence is TGTGCCTGGAGGAACAGGGGGGACACCGGGGAGCTGTTTTTT.

The rearrangement uses TRBV19 and TRBJ1-2, with unresolved D. The CDR3 runs 14 residues. Germline V gene lookup returns CDR1 LNHDA and CDR2 SQIVND (reference sequence). Trimming removed 3 bases at V and 3 bases at J, with 11 bases between. The CDR3 DNA reads as TGTGCCAGTAGTATCCCCGTAGGAGACTATGGCTACACCTTC. It specifies CASSIPVGDYGYTF.

The chain carries TRBV7-8 and TRBJ2-5; 9 nucleotides align to TRBD1. Germline values: CDR1 SGHVS, CDR2 FQNEAQ. V shed 0 bases and J 5 bases; nucleotides not matched to a gene: 7. This CDR3 has 16 amino acids. Here the CDR3 DNA reads TGTGCCAGCAGCTTAGCAGGACAGGGGTTCGGGGAGACCCAGTACTTC. This translates into CASSLAGQGFGETQYF. Variable domain in full (rest from reference TRBV7-8 and TRBJ2-5): GAGVSQSPRYKVAKRGQDVALRCDPISGHVSLFWYQQALGQGPEFLTYFQNEAQLDKSGLPSDRFFAERPEGSVSTLKIQRTQQEDSAVYLCASSLAGQGFGETQYFGPGTRLLVL.

The V call is TRBV11-2, the J call TRBJ2-1; perhaps TRBD1 as D (6 bases). V lost 6 bases, J lost 5 bases, and 14 bases lay in between. Germline loops: CDR1 SGHAT, CDR2 FQNNGV. The CDR3 is 14 amino acids. Here the CDR3 reads CASSFGTQNNEQFF. In nucleotides, the CDR3 is TGTGCCAGCAGTTTTGGGACACAAAACAATGAGCAGTTCTTC.

The chain is built from TRBV7-2 and TRBJ1-1; D call uncertain. The CDR3 runs 14 residues. Per germline, CDR1 SGHTA and CDR2 FQGNSA. V gave up 2 bases and J gave up 3 bases, with 10 bases separating them. The CDR3: CASSLFTADTEAFF. CDR3 nucleotides: TGTGCCAGCAGCTTATTTACAGCCGACACTGAAGCTTTCTTT.

V usage is TRBV6-5 and J usage is TRBJ2-1; D might be TRBD1 (7 bases). The CDR3 length is 11 residues. V lost 7 bases and J lost 8, with 9 bases in between. Germline CDR1 MNHEY, CDR2 SVGAGI. The CDR3 bases are TGTGCCAGCACCAGGGGGGATGAGCAGTTCTTC. Protein: CASTRGDEQFF.

This CDR3 is CASSLGGRGNEKLFF. CDR3 coding DNA: TGTGCCAGCAGCTTAGGGGGCAGGGGGAATGAAAAACTGTTTTTT. The chain employs TRBV7-2 and TRBJ1-4, with 7 bases aligning to TRBD1. The CDR3 is 15 residues long. V was pared by 1 base and J by 5 bases, with 4 bases of the junction left unmatched. Germline assignment: CDR1 SGHTA and CDR2 FQGNSA.

V is TRBV12-3 or TRBV12-4 and J is TRBJ1-1, with D possibly matching TRBD1 (5 bases). Trimming took off 7 bases at V and 10 bases at J, with 16 bases between the two ends. The CDR3 extends over 12 amino acids. CDR3 protein: CASTYQGIGAFF. As DNA, the CDR3 is TGTGCCAGCACATATCAGGGTATCGGAGCTTTCTTT.

This clone appeared a few times. This chain links TRBV6-2 or TRBV6-3 with TRBJ2-1, with 15 bases that match TRBD2. Germline V gene lookup returns CDR1 MNHEY and CDR2 SVGEGT. J was trimmed by 8 bases and V by 6 bases; bases with no gene match: 8. The CDR3 spans 16 residues. CDR3 DNA: TGTGCCAGCAGCCTAGGACTAGCGGGAGGGCGGGATGAGCAGTTCTTC. The encoded protein is CASSLGLAGGRDEQFF.